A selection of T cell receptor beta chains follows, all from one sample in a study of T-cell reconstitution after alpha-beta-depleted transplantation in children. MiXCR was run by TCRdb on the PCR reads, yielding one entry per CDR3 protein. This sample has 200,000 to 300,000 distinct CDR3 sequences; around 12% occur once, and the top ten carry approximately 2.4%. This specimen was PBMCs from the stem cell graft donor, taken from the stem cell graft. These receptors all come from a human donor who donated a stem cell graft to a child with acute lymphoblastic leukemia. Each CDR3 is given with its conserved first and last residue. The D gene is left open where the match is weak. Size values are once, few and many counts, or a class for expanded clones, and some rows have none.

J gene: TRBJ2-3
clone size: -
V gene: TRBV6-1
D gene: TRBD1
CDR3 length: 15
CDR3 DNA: TGTGCCAGCAGAAGGACAGGGTGGGTCACGGATACGCAGTATTTT
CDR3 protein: CASRRTGWVTDTQYF

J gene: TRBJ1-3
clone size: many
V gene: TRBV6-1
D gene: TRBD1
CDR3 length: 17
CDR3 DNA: TGTGCCAGCAGGCGCGCGTACAGGGGGCCGTCTGGAAACACCATATATTTT
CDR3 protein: CASRRAYRGPSGNTIYF

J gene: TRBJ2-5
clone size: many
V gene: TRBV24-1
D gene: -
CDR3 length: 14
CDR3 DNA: TGTGCCACCAGCCGGGCCGGGGGCGAGGAGACCCAGTACTTC
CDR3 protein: CATSRAGGEETQYF

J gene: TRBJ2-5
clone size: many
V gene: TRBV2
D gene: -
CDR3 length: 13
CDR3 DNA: TGTGCCACCTCACTGGGCAGAAGGGAGACCCAGTACTTC
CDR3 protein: CATSLGRRETQYF

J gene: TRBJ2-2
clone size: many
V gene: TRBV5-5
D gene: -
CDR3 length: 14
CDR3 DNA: TGTGCCAGCAGCTTGGTATCTAACACCGGGGAGCTGTTTTTT
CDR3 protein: CASSLVSNTGELFF

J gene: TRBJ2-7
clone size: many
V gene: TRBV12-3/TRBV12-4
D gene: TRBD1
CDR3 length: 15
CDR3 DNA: TGTGCCAGCAGTTATGGGGACAGGTCAAACTACGAGCAGTACTTC
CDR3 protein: CASSYGDRSNYEQYF

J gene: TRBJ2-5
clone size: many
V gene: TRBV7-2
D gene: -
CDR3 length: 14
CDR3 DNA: TGTGCCAGCAGCATAGGGGGGTTGGGGGAGACCCAGTACTTC
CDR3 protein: CASSIGGLGETQYF

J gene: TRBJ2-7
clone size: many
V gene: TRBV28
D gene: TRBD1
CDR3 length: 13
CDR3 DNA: TGTGCCAGCGGGCGTCTGACAGGGACCAAGCAGTACTTC
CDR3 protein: CASGRLTGTKQYF

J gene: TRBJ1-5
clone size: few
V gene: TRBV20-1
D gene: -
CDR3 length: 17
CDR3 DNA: TGCAGTGCTTTTCTTCTCGGGCTCTCCTCCGGAGATCAGCCCCAGCATTTT
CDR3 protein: CSAFLLGLSSGDQPQHF

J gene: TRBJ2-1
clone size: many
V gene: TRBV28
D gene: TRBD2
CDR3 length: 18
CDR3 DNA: TGTGCCAGCAGGGAATTAAACCTAGCGGGAGGCTCCTACAATGAGCAGTTCTTC
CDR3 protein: CASRELNLAGGSYNEQFF

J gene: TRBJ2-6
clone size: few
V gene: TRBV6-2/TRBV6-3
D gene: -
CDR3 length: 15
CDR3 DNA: TGTGCCAGCAGACCCCTACTCTCTGGGGCCAACGTCCTGACTTTC
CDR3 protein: CASRPLLSGANVLTF

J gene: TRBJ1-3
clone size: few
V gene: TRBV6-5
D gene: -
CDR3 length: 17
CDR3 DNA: TGTGCCAGCAGTTACTCGGCGCAGGAGACAAGTGGAAACACCATATATTTT
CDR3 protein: CASSYSAQETSGNTIYF

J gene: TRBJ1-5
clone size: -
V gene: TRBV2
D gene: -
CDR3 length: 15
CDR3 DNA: TGTGCCAGCAGCCAAGAGGGGGGGGCCCATCAGCCCCAGCATTTT
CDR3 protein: CASSQEGGAHQPQHF

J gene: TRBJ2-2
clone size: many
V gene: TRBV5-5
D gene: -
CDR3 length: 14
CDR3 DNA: TGTGCCAGCAGCTTGGCACCTTCCACCGGGGAGCTGTTTTTT
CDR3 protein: CASSLAPSTGELFF

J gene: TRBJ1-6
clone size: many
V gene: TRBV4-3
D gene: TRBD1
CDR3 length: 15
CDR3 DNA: TGCGCCAGCAGCCAAGATGGGGACAGAAATTCACCCCTCCACTTT
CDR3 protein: CASSQDGDRNSPLHF

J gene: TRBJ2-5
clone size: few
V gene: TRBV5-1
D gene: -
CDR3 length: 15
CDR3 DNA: TGCGCCAGCAGCCGTGGTAGCACAGGGAAAGAGACCCAGTACTTC
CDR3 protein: CASSRGSTGKETQYF

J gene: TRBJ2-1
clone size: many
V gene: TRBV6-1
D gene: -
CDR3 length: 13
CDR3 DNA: TGTGCCAGCAGTGAAGGGGAGTACAATGAGCAGTTCTTC
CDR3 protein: CASSEGEYNEQFF